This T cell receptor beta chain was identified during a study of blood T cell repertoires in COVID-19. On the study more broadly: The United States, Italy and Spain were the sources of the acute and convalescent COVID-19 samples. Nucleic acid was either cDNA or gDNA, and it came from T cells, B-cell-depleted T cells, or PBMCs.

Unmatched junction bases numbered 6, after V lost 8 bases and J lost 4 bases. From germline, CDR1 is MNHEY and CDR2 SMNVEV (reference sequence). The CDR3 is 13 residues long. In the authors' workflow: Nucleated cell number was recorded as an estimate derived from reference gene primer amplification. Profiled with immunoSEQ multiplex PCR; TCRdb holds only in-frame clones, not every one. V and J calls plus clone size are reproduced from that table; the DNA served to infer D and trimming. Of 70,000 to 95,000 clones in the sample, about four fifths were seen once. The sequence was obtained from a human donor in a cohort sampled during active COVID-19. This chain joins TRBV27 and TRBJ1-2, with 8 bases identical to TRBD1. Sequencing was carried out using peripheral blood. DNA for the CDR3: TGTGCCAGCCGTCCGGACAGGGCCTATGGCTACACCTTC. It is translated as CASRPDRAYGYTF.